The TCR beta chain under discussion was sequenced for a study of CXCR4 blockade with PD-1 therapy in pancreatic cancer (dated by TCRdb to between 2018 and 2020). Study-wide context: The study analyzed resected pancreatic ductal adenocarcinoma using multiplex immunohistochemistry and TCRbeta immunosequencing, along with ex vivo slice culture to test PD-1 and CXCR4 blockade. To look at intratumoral heterogeneity, the researchers TCR-sequenced two geographically distinct regions from each of several tumors.

Spanning cysteine to phenylalanine, the CDR3 consists of 14 amino acids. Only CDR3 DNA remains: 42 bases, in frame from the first base. V loses 7 bases of germline sequence and J loses 0 bases, and the interval between the two ends is 10 bases. The germline V gene (reference sequence) provides CDR1 LNHDA and CDR2 SQIVND. In the case of this clone: The antigen this receptor binds is unknown. No per-base quality is available; no much larger clone lies one base away.

The archived tumor blocks were obtained from patients to whom no neoadjuvant therapy had been administered before resection. In the preserved-tissue arm, the study used about 33 surgical resection samples taken from about 26 pancreatic ductal adenocarcinoma patients who had not previously been treated. For the resection arm, ten 5-micron curls of FFPE tumor adjacent to the multiplex immunohistochemistry slide were used for DNA extraction. The immunoSEQ Assay at Adaptive Biotechnologies was used to immunosequence TCRbeta CDR3 regions from the extracted DNA. The study's own analysis went as follows. To measure the absolute abundance of each unique TCRbeta CDR3, the sequences were collapsed and filtered. Clonality was calculated as 1 minus Pielou's evenness, using only productive in-frame rearrangements. Regional overlap was measured by following the top 100 nucleotide rearrangements across paired samples, and the Morisita index was used to compare paired samples with unrelated samples. The immunoSEQ Rearrangement Details tool was used to assess whether nucleotide rearrangements converged onto identical amino acid sequences. The source is immuneACCESS, and TCRdb retained only in-frame sequences with V and J called. Part of the clones is not carried over; for the studies checked, unresolved V genes explain less than half of this, and the remainder is unexplained. Clone size and V and J calls were adopted from that table, with D and trimming inferred from the DNA. The sample contains fewer than 6,500 clones, almost 50% of them found a single time. About 7.5% of the sample lies in the top ten.

Study-wide findings and limitations: Because only TCRbeta chains were sequenced, true antigen-specificity overlap of convergent dominant clones was left unconfirmed pending paired alpha-beta single-cell sequencing. Although tumors showed clonal expansion, with a mean productive clonality of approximately 0.15 compared with 0.04 to 0.055 in healthy blood, clonality was not correlated with survival. A strong correlation was found between the frequency of an amino acid clone and the number of distinct nucleotide rearrangements encoding that clone, which suggests convergent selection driven by common tumor antigens.

Material for sequencing was tumor tissue. The receptor was isolated from a human donor with pancreatic ductal adenocarcinoma. Here the chain combines TRBV19 and TRBJ2-1, with no D gene named confidently. The DNA is TGTGCCAGTACAGAGTGGGGCTCCTACAATGAGCAGTTCTTC. This sequence encodes CASTEWGSYNEQFF.